This TCR beta chain appears in the sequencing data of a study of CD8+ T cells in alopecia areata. Study overall: Each day, treated patients took oral tofacitinib twice, at 5 to 10 mg per dose. Study-wide findings and caveats: Unlike in mice, where it was clearer, TCR sharing across patients was less clear, possibly HLA-related.

cDNA serving as the sequencing template came from extracted, reverse transcribed RNA. This table comes from immunoSEQ multiplex PCR, and its TCRdb copy is limited to in-frame clones, with some not included. In the table there are about 140,000 clones, 40% to 65% of which are singletons. Looked up from germline, CDR1 is GTSNPN and CDR2 is SVGIG (reference sequence). Trimming took 0 bases from V and 4 from J, leaving 12 bases between them. This CDR3 contains 14 residues. Of note for this clone: The antigen is unknown.

Specimens obtained from alopecia areata patients comprised lesional scalp punch biopsies and peripheral blood. The material sequenced was CD4+ T cells sorted from blood, taken at week 0. This sequence joins TRBV30 and TRBJ1-2; D is perhaps TRBD1 (5 bases). This clonotype was sampled from a human donor with alopecia areata. The chain's CDR3 is CAWSVGAGGYGYTF. The DNA of the CDR3 is TGTGCCTGGAGTGTGGGCGCCGGGGGCTATGGCTACACCTTC.